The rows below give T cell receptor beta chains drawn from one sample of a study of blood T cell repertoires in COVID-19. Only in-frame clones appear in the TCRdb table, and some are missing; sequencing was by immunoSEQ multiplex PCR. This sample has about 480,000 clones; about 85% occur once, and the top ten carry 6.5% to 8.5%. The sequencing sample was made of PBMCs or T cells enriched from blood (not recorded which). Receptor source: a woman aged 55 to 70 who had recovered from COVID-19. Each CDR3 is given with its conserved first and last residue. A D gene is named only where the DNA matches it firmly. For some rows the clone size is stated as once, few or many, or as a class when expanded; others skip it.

CDR3: CASSLGPSSYNEQFF; DNA: TGTGCCAGCAGCTTAGGTCCCAGCTCCTACAATGAGCAGTTCTTC; length: 15; J: TRBJ2-1; V: TRBV11-2; size: .; D: .
CDR3: CASRSGWDTEAFF; DNA: TGTGCCAGCAGGTCAGGGTGGGACACTGAAGCTTTCTTT; length: 13; J: TRBJ1-1; V: TRBV11-2; size: .; D: .
CDR3: CASSYSRVFGNQPQHF; DNA: TGTGCCAGCAGTTACTCGAGAGTATTTGGCAATCAGCCCCAGCATTTT; length: 16; J: TRBJ1-5; V: TRBV6-5; size: .; D: .
CDR3: CASRGRETQYF; DNA: TGTGCCTCCCGGGGTCGAGAGACCCAGTACTTC; length: 11; J: TRBJ2-5; V: TRBV27; size: .; D: .
CDR3: CASRGTGLLYGYTF; DNA: TGTGCCAGCAGGGGGACAGGGCTCCTCTATGGCTACACCTTC; length: 14; J: TRBJ1-2; V: TRBV6-5; size: .; D: TRBD1
CDR3: CASSKGLAGYNEQFF; DNA: TGTGCCAGCAGTAAGGGACTAGCGGGGTACAATGAGCAGTTCTTC; length: 15; J: TRBJ2-1; V: TRBV2; size: once; D: TRBD2
CDR3: CASSLLQGSGNTIYF; DNA: TGTGCCAGCAGCCTCCTCCAGGGTTCTGGAAACACCATATATTTT; length: 15; J: TRBJ1-3; V: TRBV3-1/TRBV3-2; size: .; D: .
CDR3: CASSQDRARNTEAFF; DNA: TGCGCCAGCAGCCAGGACAGGGCGCGTAACACTGAAGCTTTCTTT; length: 15; J: TRBJ1-1; V: TRBV5-1; size: .; D: TRBD1
CDR3: CASSGQTGSYSPLHF; DNA: TGTGCCAGCAGCGGTCAGACAGGGTCGTATTCACCCCTCCACTTT; length: 15; J: TRBJ1-6; V: TRBV3-1/TRBV3-2; size: .; D: TRBD1
CDR3: CASSRRSENTEAFF; DNA: TGTGCCAGCAGCCGAAGGAGTGAGAACACTGAAGCTTTCTTT; length: 14; J: TRBJ1-1; V: TRBV7-9; size: .; D: .
CDR3: CASSGQGWTDTQYF; DNA: TGTGCCAGTAGTGGACAGGGGTGGACAGATACGCAGTATTTT; length: 14; J: TRBJ2-3; V: TRBV19; size: .; D: TRBD1
CDR3: CSVDLGGDQPQHF; DNA: TGCAGCGTTGATCTAGGGGGCGACCAGCCCCAGCATTTT; length: 13; J: TRBJ1-5; V: TRBV29-1; size: .; D: TRBD1
CDR3: CASSLSVRYDEQYF; DNA: TGTGCCAGCAGCTTGAGCGTCCGGTACGACGAGCAGTACTTC; length: 14; J: TRBJ2-7; V: TRBV5-6; size: .; D: .
CDR3: CASSPLLSQPQHF; DNA: TGTGCCAGCAGTCCCCTCCTCAGTCAGCCCCAGCATTTT; length: 13; J: TRBJ1-5; V: TRBV6-5; size: .; D: .
CDR3: CASCRVGRNTEAFF; DNA: TGCGCCAGCTGTAGAGTGGGGCGGAACACTGAAGCTTTCTTT; length: 14; J: TRBJ1-1; V: TRBV10-2; size: .; D: .
CDR3: CASREGHYNEQFF; DNA: TGTGCCAGCAGGGAGGGGCACTACAATGAGCAGTTCTTC; length: 13; J: TRBJ2-1; V: TRBV2; size: .; D: .
CDR3: CASAYTGRQKLFF; DNA: TGTGCCAGCGCATACACGGGAAGACAAAAACTGTTTTTT; length: 13; J: TRBJ1-4; V: TRBV12-3/TRBV12-4; size: once; D: .
CDR3: CASSSVSGNEQFF; DNA: TGTGCCAGCAGCTCGGTTTCAGGGAATGAGCAGTTCTTC; length: 13; J: TRBJ2-1; V: TRBV11-2; size: .; D: .
CDR3: CASSPRGWDEQYF; DNA: TGTGCCAGCAGTCCAAGGGGGTGGGACGAGCAGTACTTC; length: 13; J: TRBJ2-7; V: TRBV7-6; size: .; D: .
CDR3: CATSDGTGGAYNEQFF; DNA: TGTGCCACCAGTGATGGGACAGGGGGCGCCTACAATGAGCAGTTCTTC; length: 16; J: TRBJ2-1; V: TRBV24-1; size: .; D: TRBD1
CDR3: CASTAGGLTDTQYF; DNA: TGCGCCAGCACGGCCGGGGGGCTCACAGATACGCAGTATTTT; length: 14; J: TRBJ2-3; V: TRBV5-1; size: .; D: .
CDR3: CATSDQGQGAGGANVLTF; DNA: TGTGCCACCAGTGATCAGGGACAGGGTGCGGGTGGGGCCAACGTCCTGACTTTC; length: 18; J: TRBJ2-6; V: TRBV24-1; size: .; D: TRBD1
CDR3: CASSLGQWAEPLHF; DNA: TGTGCCAGCAGTTTAGGGCAGTGGGCCGAGCCCCTCCACTTT; length: 14; J: TRBJ1-6; V: TRBV28; size: .; D: .
CDR3: CASSLHSTHSNQPQHF; DNA: TGTGCCAGCAGTTTACATAGCACCCATAGCAATCAGCCCCAGCATTTT; length: 16; J: TRBJ1-5; V: TRBV27; size: .; D: .
CDR3: CASSLVGRQRGEKLFF; DNA: TGTGCCAGCAGTTTAGTTGGACGACAAAGGGGTGAAAAACTGTTTTTT; length: 16; J: TRBJ1-4; V: TRBV27; size: .; D: .
CDR3: CATREGGYGYTF; DNA: TGTGCCACCCGAGAGGGAGGATATGGCTACACCTTC; length: 12; J: TRBJ1-2; V: TRBV6-6; size: .; D: .
CDR3: CARYRGPNYGYTF; DNA: TGTGCCAGATACAGGGGGCCCAACTATGGCTACACCTTC; length: 13; J: TRBJ1-2; V: TRBV2; size: .; D: TRBD1
CDR3: CASSLGQEKTQYF; DNA: TGCGCCAGCAGCCTAGGACAGGAAAAGACCCAGTACTTC; length: 13; J: TRBJ2-5; V: TRBV5-1; size: .; D: TRBD1
CDR3: CASSKEYEQYF; DNA: TGTGCCAGTAGTAAGGAGTACGAGCAGTACTTC; length: 11; J: TRBJ2-7; V: TRBV19; size: .; D: .
CDR3: CASSPSGTDTQYF; DNA: TGTGCCAGCAGCCCTAGCGGGACAGATACGCAGTATTTT; length: 13; J: TRBJ2-3; V: TRBV3-1/TRBV3-2; size: .; D: TRBD2
CDR3: CARLTGDTEAFF; DNA: TGTGCCAGACTAACAGGGGACACTGAAGCTTTCTTT; length: 12; J: TRBJ1-1; V: TRBV2; size: .; D: TRBD1
CDR3: CASSLSTGELFF; DNA: TGTGCCAGCAGTCTAAGTACCGGGGAGCTGTTTTTT; length: 12; J: TRBJ2-2; V: TRBV2; size: .; D: .
CDR3: CASSQVQGFDEQFF; DNA: TGTGCCAGCAGCCAAGTCCAGGGTTTCGATGAGCAGTTCTTC; length: 14; J: TRBJ2-1; V: TRBV14; size: once; D: .
CDR3: CAGKRGYGYTF; DNA: TGTGCCGGCAAGCGAGGCTATGGCTACACCTTC; length: 11; J: TRBJ1-2; V: TRBV30; size: .; D: .
CDR3: CASSFAGILETQYF; DNA: TGTGCCAGCAGCTTCGCAGGGATTTTAGAGACCCAGTACTTC; length: 14; J: TRBJ2-5; V: TRBV3-1/TRBV3-2; size: .; D: .
CDR3: CASRGTGASGNTIYF; DNA: TGTGCCAGCAGGGGGACGGGAGCCTCTGGAAACACCATATATTTT; length: 15; J: TRBJ1-3; V: TRBV27; size: .; D: .
CDR3: CASSFSVIGAFF; DNA: TGTGCCAGCAGCTTTAGTGTTATCGGAGCTTTCTTT; length: 12; J: TRBJ1-1; V: TRBV7-9; size: few; D: .
CDR3: CASSIALGTGSNQPQHF; DNA: TGTGCCAGTAGTATAGCCCTGGGGACAGGTAGCAATCAGCCCCAGCATTTT; length: 17; J: TRBJ1-5; V: TRBV19; size: .; D: TRBD1
CDR3: CASSLSRGGGAYNEQFF; DNA: TGTGCCAGCAGCTTATCTCGAGGCGGGGGGGCTTACAATGAGCAGTTCTTC; length: 17; J: TRBJ2-1; V: TRBV7-2; size: .; D: TRBD2
CDR3: CASRQGSSGGYTF; DNA: TGTGCCAGCAGACAGGGGAGCTCTGGCGGCTACACCTTC; length: 13; J: TRBJ1-2; V: TRBV19; size: .; D: TRBD1
CDR3: CATSDAEGQGAYNEQFF; DNA: TGTGCCACCAGTGACGCCGAAGGACAGGGTGCGTACAATGAGCAGTTCTTC; length: 17; J: TRBJ2-1; V: TRBV24-1; size: once; D: TRBD1
CDR3: CASSSMTGYPYNEQFF; DNA: TGTGCCAGCAGCTCCATGACAGGGTACCCCTACAATGAGCAGTTCTTC; length: 16; J: TRBJ2-1; V: TRBV11-2; size: .; D: TRBD1
CDR3: CASTPAGALTGELFF; DNA: TGTGCCAGCACTCCGGCAGGGGCTCTCACCGGGGAGCTGTTTTTT; length: 15; J: TRBJ2-2; V: TRBV25-1; size: .; D: .
CDR3: CASRLDLDRYSNQPQHF; DNA: TGCGCCAGCAGATTAGACCTTGACAGATATAGCAATCAGCCCCAGCATTTT; length: 17; J: TRBJ1-5; V: TRBV5-1; size: .; D: .
CDR3: CASSHTGGYGDTEAFF; DNA: TGCGCCAGCAGCCATACAGGGGGCTACGGGGACACTGAAGCTTTCTTT; length: 16; J: TRBJ1-1; V: TRBV5-1; size: .; D: TRBD1
CDR3: CASSSDRQGGYEKLFF; DNA: TGTGCCAGCAGCTCCGACCGACAGGGTGGTTATGAAAAACTGTTTTTT; length: 16; J: TRBJ1-4; V: TRBV7-8; size: .; D: TRBD1
CDR3: CASSQGGGTGELFF; DNA: TGTGCCAGCAGCCAAGGGGGAGGGACTGGGGAGCTGTTTTTT; length: 14; J: TRBJ2-2; V: TRBV3-1/TRBV3-2; size: .; D: TRBD2
CDR3: CASSYTSYGYTF; DNA: TGTGCCAGCAGTTACACAAGCTATGGCTACACCTTC; length: 12; J: TRBJ1-2; V: TRBV6-5; size: few; D: .
CDR3: CASSLAGRLQETQYF; DNA: TGTGCCAGCAGCTTGGCCGGCAGGCTCCAAGAGACCCAGTACTTC; length: 15; J: TRBJ2-5; V: TRBV5-6; size: .; D: .
CDR3: CAWSPSNTGELFF; DNA: TGTGCCTGGAGTCCCTCGAACACCGGGGAGCTGTTTTTT; length: 13; J: TRBJ2-2; V: TRBV30; size: .; D: .
CDR3: CASRWLSGGTDTQYF; DNA: TGTGCCAGCAGATGGTTGAGCGGGGGCACAGATACGCAGTATTTT; length: 15; J: TRBJ2-3; V: TRBV27; size: .; D: TRBD2
CDR3: CASSQETAYEQYF; DNA: TGTGCCAGCAGCCAAGAGACAGCATACGAGCAGTACTTC; length: 13; J: TRBJ2-7; V: TRBV3-1/TRBV3-2; size: once; D: .
CDR3: CASSISGTGKASYGYTF; DNA: TGTGCCAGTAGTATTTCCGGGACAGGGAAAGCTAGCTATGGCTACACCTTC; length: 17; J: TRBJ1-2; V: TRBV19; size: .; D: TRBD1
CDR3: CSASLFSDYGYTF; DNA: TGCAGTGCTAGTCTATTTAGCGACTATGGCTACACCTTC; length: 13; J: TRBJ1-2; V: TRBV20-1; size: .; D: .